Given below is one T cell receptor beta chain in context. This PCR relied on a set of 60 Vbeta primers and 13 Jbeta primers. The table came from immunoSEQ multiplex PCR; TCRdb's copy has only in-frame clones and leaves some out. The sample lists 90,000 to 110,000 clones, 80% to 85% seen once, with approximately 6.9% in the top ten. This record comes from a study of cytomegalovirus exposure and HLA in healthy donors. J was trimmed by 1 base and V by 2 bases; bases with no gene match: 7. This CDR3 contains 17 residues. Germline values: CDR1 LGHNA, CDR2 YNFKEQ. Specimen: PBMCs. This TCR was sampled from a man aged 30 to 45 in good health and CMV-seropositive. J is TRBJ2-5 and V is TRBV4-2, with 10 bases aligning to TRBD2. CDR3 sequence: CASSQRFTSGAQETQYF. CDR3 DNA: TGTGCCAGCAGCCAAAGGTTTACTAGCGGGGCCCAAGAGACCCAGTACTTC.